These T cell receptor beta chains were read from a single sample in a study of cytomegalovirus exposure and HLA in healthy donors. Profiled with immunoSEQ multiplex PCR; TCRdb holds only in-frame clones, not every one. The sample shows around 120,000 clones, about four fifths of them seen only once. The sequencing sample was made of PBMCs. These receptor sequences come from a woman in her forties in good health and CMV-seronegative. Each CDR3 is given with its conserved first and last residue. Each record gives: clone size, V gene, D gene, J gene, CDR3 DNA, CDR3 protein. The D gene is left open where the match is weak. Clone size is shown for a subset of rows, as once, few, many or a class of expanded clone.

.	TRBV6-1	TRBD1	TRBJ2-7	TGTGCCAGCAGTGGCACCCTGGGACAGGGTATCCGCTACGAGCAGTACTTC	CASSGTLGQGIRYEQYF
.	TRBV7-2	TRBD1	TRBJ1-3	TGTGCCAGCAGCCCGGGTCAGGGGGCGCTCTCTGGAAACACCATATATTTT	CASSPGQGALSGNTIYF
few	TRBV4-3	.	TRBJ1-3	TGCGCCAGCAGCCAAGGTGTGAAGGGGGATAACACCATATATTTT	CASSQGVKGDNTIYF
few	TRBV6-5	.	TRBJ2-7	TGTGCCACCCGAGGGCTGGGGAACGAGCAGTACTTC	CATRGLGNEQYF
.	TRBV7-9	TRBD1	TRBJ1-1	TGTGCAACGCCGGGGACAGCCCCGAACACTGAAGCTTTCTTT	CATPGTAPNTEAFF
.	TRBV5-6	TRBD1	TRBJ1-1	TGTGCCAGCAGCACCGACAGGGCTGCCGAAGCTTTCTTT	CASSTDRAAEAFF
.	TRBV28	TRBD1	TRBJ2-2	TGTGCCAGCAGTTCCCACAGGGGAAAGAAGAACACCGGGGAGCTGTTTTTT	CASSSHRGKKNTGELFF
.	TRBV4-2	TRBD1	TRBJ1-5	TGTGCCAGCAGCCAAGGACTTGGACAGGGGGGAGTTCAGCCCCGGCATTTT	CASSQGLGQGGVQPRHF
.	TRBV5-6	.	TRBJ1-1	TGTGCCAGCAGTCGGGGCCGGGGGTACACTGAAGCTTTCTTT	CASSRGRGYTEAFF
.	TRBV5-1	TRBD1	TRBJ2-3	TGCGCCAGCAGCTTGCAGGGGGACCTAAGCACAGATACGCAGTATTTT	CASSLQGDLSTDTQYF
.	TRBV5-1	TRBD2	TRBJ2-5	TGCGCCAGCAGCAGACTAGCGGGAGGGGAGACCCAGTACTTC	CASSRLAGGETQYF
few	TRBV29-1	.	TRBJ2-1	TGCAGCGTTGGTAACAGGGTCGATGAGCAGTTCTTC	CSVGNRVDEQFF
.	TRBV2	.	TRBJ2-7	TGTGCCAGCAGTATACAGGTATTCTCGGACGAGCAGTACTTC	CASSIQVFSDEQYF
.	TRBV4-1	TRBD2	TRBJ2-7	TGCGCCAGCAGCCTCACGCCCCCTGACGGACTAGCGGACACCTACGAGCAGTACTTC	CASSLTPPDGLADTYEQYF
.	TRBV5-8	.	TRBJ1-4	TGTGCCAGCAGCCAGTCGATTGCCCCAACTAATGAAAAACTGTTTTTT	CASSQSIAPTNEKLFF
.	TRBV7-9	TRBD1	TRBJ1-1	TGTGCCAGCAGCTCGACAGGGTTGCACACTGAAGCTTTCTTT	CASSSTGLHTEAFF
.	TRBV7-6	.	TRBJ1-1	TGTGCCAGCAGCTCGGACAGCTTGAACACTGAAGCTTTCTTT	CASSSDSLNTEAFF
.	TRBV5-4	.	TRBJ1-5	TGTGCCAGCAGCCCGGGCCGGGGGTCGGGCCAGCCCCAGCATTTT	CASSPGRGSGQPQHF
few	TRBV7-7	.	TRBJ1-1	TGTGCTAGCAGTCAACAGGAAAACACTGAAGCTTTCTTT	CASSQQENTEAFF
.	TRBV5-4	.	TRBJ2-5	TGTGCCAGCAGCTTGGCCCTTTGGGGGGAAGGAGAGACCCAGTACTTC	CASSLALWGEGETQYF
.	TRBV6-1	.	TRBJ2-2	TGTGCCAGCAGGCAGGGCGAGGATGGCACCGGGGAGCTGTTTTTT	CASRQGEDGTGELFF
.	TRBV29-1	.	TRBJ1-5	TGCAGCGTTCGTGGGGCACTAAATCAGCCCCAGCATTTT	CSVRGALNQPQHF
.	TRBV6-1	.	TRBJ1-1	TGTGCCAGCAGTGAGGAGGGTGACACTGAAGCTTTCTTT	CASSEEGDTEAFF
.	TRBV6-6	.	TRBJ2-7	TGTGCCAGCAGGCGGGACGGAGAGACCTACGAGCAGTACTTC	CASRRDGETYEQYF
.	TRBV6-1	.	TRBJ1-5	TGTGCCAGCAGTGCCAGGGAGGACCAGCCCCAGCATTTT	CASSAREDQPQHF
.	TRBV18	TRBD1	TRBJ1-5	TGTGCCAGCTCCCCCGGGACAGGGGATCAGCCCCAGCATTTT	CASSPGTGDQPQHF
.	TRBV6-5	.	TRBJ1-1	TGTGCCAGCAGTTACGAGGCCCAGAACACTGAAGCTTTCTTT	CASSYEAQNTEAFF
.	TRBV7-8	.	TRBJ1-2	TGTGCCAGCAGCTTGCGGCATCCTTTGAGGTTTGGCTACACCTTC	CASSLRHPLRFGYTF
once	TRBV5-4	TRBD1	TRBJ2-7	TGTGCCAGCAGCTTGAGTTTTACGGGACAGAGCTCCTACGAGCAGTACTTC	CASSLSFTGQSSYEQYF
.	TRBV5-1	TRBD1	TRBJ2-2	TGCGCCAGCAGCTTGGCGGGCAGGGGGAGTTCCGGGGAGCTGTTTTTT	CASSLAGRGSSGELFF
.	TRBV13	.	TRBJ2-7	TGTGCCAGCAGCCGCGGGAACGAGCAGTACTTC	CASSRGNEQYF
.	TRBV9	TRBD2	TRBJ2-7	TGTGCCAGCAGCCCGGGACTAGCGGGAGGGCCGGGGTACCACGAGCAGTACTTC	CASSPGLAGGPGYHEQYF
.	TRBV5-4	TRBD1	TRBJ2-7	TGTGCCAGCAAGGCAACAGGGGGCTCCTACGAGCAGTACTTC	CASKATGGSYEQYF
.	TRBV10-3	.	TRBJ1-2	TGTGCCATCAGCGACGGCAGGGCAAACTATGGCTACACCTTC	CAISDGRANYGYTF
.	TRBV5-6	.	TRBJ1-5	TGTGCCAGCAGCTTGTCCTCTCACTGGAATCAGCCCCAGCATTTT	CASSLSSHWNQPQHF
.	TRBV4-2	.	TRBJ2-2	TGTGCCAGCAGCCAAGATCCCACAGGGAACACCGGGGAGCTGTTTTTT	CASSQDPTGNTGELFF
.	TRBV19	TRBD1	TRBJ2-7	TGTGCCAGTAGTCCCGGAGACAGGGGGCTCGAGCAGTACTTC	CASSPGDRGLEQYF
.	TRBV9	.	TRBJ2-5	TGTGCCAGCAGCGTAGCGTCAGGGTACGAGACCCAGTACTTC	CASSVASGYETQYF
.	TRBV7-9	.	TRBJ2-1	TGTGCCAGCAGCCCTATTGCCACCTATGAGCAGTTCTTC	CASSPIATYEQFF
.	TRBV2	TRBD2	TRBJ2-6	TGTGCCAGCAGAGCGGGGCCAGGGGCCAACGTCCTGACTTTC	CASRAGPGANVLTF